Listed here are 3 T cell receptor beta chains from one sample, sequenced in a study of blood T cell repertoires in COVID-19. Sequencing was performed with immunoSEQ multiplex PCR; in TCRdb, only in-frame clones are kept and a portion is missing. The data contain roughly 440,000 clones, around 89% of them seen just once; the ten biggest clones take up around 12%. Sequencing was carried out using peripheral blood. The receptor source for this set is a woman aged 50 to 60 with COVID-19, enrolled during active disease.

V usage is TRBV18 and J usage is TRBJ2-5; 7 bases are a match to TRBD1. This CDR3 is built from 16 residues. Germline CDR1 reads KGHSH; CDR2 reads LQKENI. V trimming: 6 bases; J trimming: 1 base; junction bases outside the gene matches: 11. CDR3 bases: TGTGCCAGCTCCCGGGACAGAAGAAAGCCCCAAGAGACCCAGTACTTC. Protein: CASSRDRRKPQETQYF.

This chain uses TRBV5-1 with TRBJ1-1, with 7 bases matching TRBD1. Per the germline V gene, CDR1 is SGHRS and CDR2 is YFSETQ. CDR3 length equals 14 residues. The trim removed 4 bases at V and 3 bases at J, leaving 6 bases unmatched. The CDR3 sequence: CASSGDRRDTEAFF. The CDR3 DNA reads TGCGCCAGCAGCGGGGACAGACGGGACACTGAAGCTTTCTTT.

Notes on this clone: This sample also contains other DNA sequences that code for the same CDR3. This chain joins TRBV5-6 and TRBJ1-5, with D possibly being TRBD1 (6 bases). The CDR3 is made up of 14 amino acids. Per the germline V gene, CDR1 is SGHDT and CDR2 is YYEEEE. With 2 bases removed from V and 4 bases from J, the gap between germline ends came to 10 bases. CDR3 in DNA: TGTGCCAGCAGCTTCGGGCAGGGGAATCAGCCCCAGCATTTT. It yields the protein CASSFGQGNQPQHF.